A selection of T cell receptor beta chains follows, all from one sample in a study of response to subunit inactivated influenza vaccine. One entry per CDR3 protein, called by TCRdb with MiXCR from the RT-PCR reads. The sample carries 800,000 to 1,000,000 distinct CDR3 sequences, around 20% recorded once. This specimen consisted of PBMCs from blood, obtained about 5 days after vaccination. Receptor source: a man in his fifties or sixties who received an inactivated influenza vaccine. Both conserved end residues are part of each CDR3. D genes are given only for firm matches. The size field is filled for only some rows; it gives once, few, many or a size class.

d_gene,v_gene,j_gene,abundance,CDR3nt,CDR3aa
TRBD1,TRBV27,TRBJ2-7,NA,TGTGCCAGCAGTGGATTGGACAGGGGGCTCTACGAGCAGTACTTC,CASSGLDRGLYEQYF
TRBD1,TRBV7-9,TRBJ2-7,few,TGTGCCAGCAGCCACCGGACAGGGTGGGACGAGCAGTACTTC,CASSHRTGWDEQYF
NA,TRBV14,TRBJ2-1,NA,TGTGCCAGCAGGAATCAGGGTCATGAGCAGTTCTTC,CASRNQGHEQFF
NA,TRBV30,TRBJ1-1,NA,TGTGCCTGGAGTCAAGGGGGGGGAGCTTTCTTT,CAWSQGGGAFF
TRBD1,TRBV11-2,TRBJ1-5,few,TGTGCCAGCAGCCTAACCGGGACAGGAGGTCAGCCCCAGCATTTT,CASSLTGTGGQPQHF
NA,TRBV6-1,TRBJ2-5,NA,TGTGCCAGCAGGTCTCAAACAGGGAAGACCCAGTACTTC,CASRSQTGKTQYF
TRBD1,TRBV6-5,TRBJ2-1,NA,TGTGCCAGCAGTTACTCTGTCTCCACAGGGGACAATGAGCAGTTCTTC,CASSYSVSTGDNEQFF
NA,TRBV6-6,TRBJ2-7,few,TGTGCCAGCAGAGACCCTGACCGTTACGAGCAGTACTTC,CASRDPDRYEQYF
NA,TRBV20-1,TRBJ2-5,NA,TGCAGTGCTACCCTAGAGACCCAGTACTTC,CSATLETQYF
TRBD1,TRBV18,TRBJ1-1,NA,TGTGCCAGCTCACCAGCGGGACAGGGGAACACTGAAGCTTTCTTT,CASSPAGQGNTEAFF